The 25 T cell receptor beta chains below were found in one sample sequenced in a study of blood T cells in healthy people across ages. Sample-barcoded 5' priming and a J-beta primer mix drove a second PCR of roughly 6 to 12 cycles. TCRdb re-analysed the 5' RACE reads in MiXCR, keeping a single row per CDR3 protein. The sample has about 1,500,000 distinct CDR3 sequences, about 43% seen once. Input material: blood. These receptor sequences come from a woman aged 18-29 years in good health.

Only a few counts were recorded for this clonotype. This chain uses TRBV15 with TRBJ2-3; D remains unclear. The CDR3 totals 14 residues. From germline, CDR1 is LNHNV and CDR2 YYDKDF (reference sequence). V was trimmed by 1 base and J by 5 bases, leaving 10 bases between them. The CDR3 region has the DNA TGTGCCACCAGCAGAGCCCCGGCCCAAGATACGCAGTATTTT. Its translation is CATSRAPAQDTQYF.

This clonotype came up once. V usage is TRBV6-1 and J usage is TRBJ2-5; 7 bases map to TRBD2. J lost 3 bases, V lost 6 bases, and 19 bases had no gene match. The CDR3 extends over 18 amino acids. CDR1 MNHNS and CDR2 SASEGT come from the germline V gene. CDR3 coding DNA: TGTGCCAGCAGGCAAAGACCGTCCGGGGGGACCCTTAAAGAGACCCAGTACTTC. It encodes CASRQRPSGGTLKETQYF.

The V and J genes are TRBV11-1 and TRBJ2-5; TRBD2 aligns across 7 bases. Germline CDR1 is SGHAT and CDR2 is FQDESV (reference sequence). This CDR3 contains 17 residues. The junction had 9 bases not matched to a gene; V was cut back by 1 base and J by 1 base. CDR3 DNA: TGTGCCAGCAGCTTAGGGGGGGGTCTATCCCCCCAAGAGACCCAGTACTTC. This codes for CASSLGGGLSPQETQYF. Full variable domain (outside the CDR3, taken from reference TRBV11-1 and TRBJ2-5): EAEVAQSPRYKITEKSQAVAFWCDPISGHATLYWYRQILGQGPELLVQFQDESVVDDSQLPKDRFSAERLKGVDSTLKIQPAELGDSAMYLCASSLGGGLSPQETQYFGPGTRLLVL.

V and J are TRBV25-1 and TRBJ1-2; D call uncertain. CDR3 length: 15 residues. Germline V gives CDR1 MGHDK, CDR2 SYGVNS. The V and J ends lost 5 bases and 4 bases respectively, with 17 bases between them. As DNA, the CDR3 is TGTGCCAGCAGTTTCTCGGGTCTTGGGGTCTATGGCTACACCTTC. This gives the protein CASSFSGLGVYGYTF.

This rearrangement joins TRBV9 to TRBJ2-5; D may be TRBD1 or TRBD2 (5 bases each). Per germline, CDR1 SGDLS and CDR2 YYNGEE. Trimming shortened V by 2 bases and J by 0 bases, and 11 bases separated the two germline ends. The CDR3 extends over 15 amino acids. The CDR3 bases are TGTGCCAGCAGCGTGGGGGTACAGAACCAAGAGACCCAGTACTTC. This gives the protein CASSVGVQNQETQYF.

This chain links TRBV20-1 with TRBJ2-5; D gene unclear. V was pared by 5 bases and J by 2 bases, with 9 bases between. Looked up from germline, CDR1 is DFQATT and CDR2 is SNEGSKA (reference sequence). The CDR3 loop spans 12 amino acids. The CDR3 reads CSARAKQETQYF. The CDR3 region has the DNA TGCAGTGCTCGGGCGAAGCAAGAGACCCAGTACTTC.

V and J are TRBV12-3 or TRBV12-4 and TRBJ2-1; D call uncertain. The CDR3 sequence is 15 residues long. V gave up 5 bases and J gave up 1 base, with 12 bases separating them. This CDR3 is CASSPMADSYNEQFF. The CDR3 DNA sequence: TGTGCCAGCAGTCCGATGGCGGATTCCTACAATGAGCAGTTCTTC.

This clonotype was seen a few times. The V gene is TRBV5-6, the J gene TRBJ2-2, with TRBD2 as a possible D gene (6 bases). V lost 4 bases, J lost 4 bases, and 17 bases lay in between. The length of the CDR3 is 16 residues. The germline gives CDR1 SGHDT, CDR2 YYEEEE. CDR3 nucleotides: TGTGCCAGCAGCCCTCCGGGACTCAGGGCCACCGGGGAGCTGTTTTTT. Translating it yields CASSPPGLRATGELFF.

The chain couples TRBV25-1 to TRBJ2-7, with 8 bases lining up with TRBD1. Germline V gives CDR1 MGHDK, CDR2 SYGVNS. CDR3 length equals 15 residues. J was trimmed by 1 base and V by 6 bases; bases with no gene match: 8. CDR3 sequence (DNA): TGTGCCAGCAGACTGGACAGGGACGGATCCTACGAGCAGTACTTC. It encodes CASRLDRDGSYEQYF.

This clonotype was counted only a few times. This sequence joins TRBV27 and TRBJ2-3, with 7 bases matching TRBD1. The CDR3 loop spans 15 amino acids. The junction had 6 bases not matched to a gene; V was cut back by 6 bases and J by 0 bases. CDR1 MNHEY and CDR2 SMNVEV come from the germline V gene (reference sequence). CDR3 in DNA: TGTGCCAGCAGCTCGGGACAGAGAAGCACAGATACGCAGTATTTT. Amino acid sequence: CASSSGQRSTDTQYF.

This chain links TRBV29-1 with TRBJ1-1; a possible D gene is TRBD1 (5 bases). The germline V gene has CDR1 SQVTM and CDR2 ANQGSEA. Between the trimmed V and J ends, which lost 7 bases and 3 bases, there was a span of 9 bases. This CDR3 spans 11 amino acids. The CDR3 region has the DNA TGCAGCGGAAGGGGCGACACTGAAGCTTTCTTT. Translation gives CSGRGDTEAFF. The full variable domain, with the rest looked up from reference TRBV29-1 and TRBJ1-1, is SAVISQKPSRDICQRGTSLTIQCQVDSQVTMMFWYRQQPGQSLTLIATANQGSEATYESGFVIDKFPISRPNLTFSTLTVSNMSPEDSSIYLCSGRGDTEAFFGQGTRLTVV.

The rearrangement uses TRBV20-1 and TRBJ2-1; 10 bases map to TRBD2. The CDR3 totals 15 residues. Germline V gene data show CDR1 as DFQATT and CDR2 as SNEGSKA (reference sequence). Trimming took 6 bases from V and 7 from J; bases not matched to a gene: 12. The CDR3 nucleotides read TGCAGTGCCCCCCCGGGAGCTAGCGGGAGTAATGAGCAGTTCTTC. Protein sequence: CSAPPGASGSNEQFF.

Concerning this clonotype itself: Just one base apart from a much larger clone, this may be a read error. This chain connects TRBV12-3 or TRBV12-4 to TRBJ1-5, with D tentatively TRBD1 or TRBD2 (5 bases each). Gene TRBJ2-3 matches the end of the DNA better, so the J call may be wrong. There are 14 residues in the CDR3. CDR3 amino acids: CASSVGESRQPQYF. The CDR3 DNA reads as TGTGCCAGCAGTGTGGGGGAGTCAAGGCAGCCCCAGTATTTT.

This clonotype showed up just a few times. The chain uses TRBV20-1 and TRBJ2-1; unclear D gene. Trimming removed 3 bases at V and 0 bases at J, with 9 bases between. This CDR3 region has 14 residues. Germline CDR1 DFQATT, CDR2 SNEGSKA (reference sequence). The DNA of the CDR3 is TGCAGTGCTAGGGCGGAATACTCCTACAATGAGCAGTTCTTC. Encoded protein: CSARAEYSYNEQFF.

In this sample, this clonotype turned up a few times. The gene calls are TRBV12-3 or TRBV12-4 and TRBJ2-1; 10 bases map to TRBD2. Near its end, the DNA agrees better with TRBJ2-7, so the J call may be wrong. This CDR3 spans 14 amino acids. CDR3 sequence: CASSGTSAYNEQYF. CDR3 nucleotide sequence: TGTGCCAGCAGTGGGACTAGCGCCTACAATGAGCAGTACTTC.

The rearrangement uses TRBV10-3 and TRBJ2-3, with 16 positions matching TRBD2. CDR1 is ENHRY and CDR2 is SYGVKD in the germline V gene. This CDR3 is 18 amino acids long. After removal of 6 bases from V and 6 bases from J, the junction contained 12 bases not matched to a gene. The CDR3 spells CAISTSGTSGGARDTQYF. In DNA, the CDR3 is TGTGCCATCAGCACATCCGGGACTAGCGGGGGGGCAAGGGATACGCAGTATTTT.

V usage is TRBV20-1 and J usage is TRBJ2-3; TRBD2 matches at 13 bases. The V gene's germline CDR1 is DFQATT and CDR2 SNEGSKA (reference sequence). This CDR3 region has 14 residues. Unmatched junction bases numbered 4, after V lost 6 bases and J lost 4 bases. The CDR3 DNA follows: TGCAGTGCCGGACTAGCGGGGGCTGCAGATACGCAGTATTTT. Its translation is CSAGLAGAADTQYF.

The chain uses TRBV11-2 and TRBJ2-1, with D tentatively TRBD1 or TRBD2 (5 bases each). The DNA end lines up better with TRBJ2-7; the J call may be wrong. The CDR3 covers 14 residues. The V gene's germline CDR1 is SGHAT and CDR2 FQNNGV. CDR3 amino acids: CASRTGTLYNEQYF. CDR3 bases: TGTGCCAGCAGGACCGGGACGCTTTACAATGAGCAGTACTTC.

The chain is built from TRBV4-1 and TRBJ1-2; 7 bases fit TRBD1. This CDR3 has 13 amino acids. Losses at the gene ends were 2 bases for V and 13 bases for J; bases not matched to a gene: 10. CDR1 and CDR2 (germline): MGHRA, YSYEKL. The CDR3 DNA reads TGCGCCAGCAGCCAATACGAGACAGGGTTGGCCACCTTC. Its protein product is CASSQYETGLATF.

This clonotype was seen more than once but under ten times. The chain joins TRBV20-1 to TRBJ1-2; 7 nucleotides agree with TRBD1. Germline CDR1 DFQATT, CDR2 SNEGSKA (reference sequence). CDR3 length: 16 residues. V lost 0 bases and J lost 3; bases outside the gene matches: 10. This chain's CDR3 is CSARDPSRQGDYGYTF. Here the CDR3 DNA reads TGCAGTGCTAGAGATCCCTCGCGACAGGGTGACTATGGCTACACCTTC.

The sample holds one count of this clonotype. The chain employs TRBV7-6 and TRBJ1-2; 12 nucleotides align to TRBD1. This CDR3 has 14 residues. CDR1 and CDR2 from the germline V gene are SGHVS and FNYEAQ. V lost 5 bases, J lost 10 bases, and 8 bases stayed unmatched. DNA of the CDR3: TGTGCCAGCAGCCTCGGGACAGGGGGCGGAGACTACACCTTC. Translating gives CASSLGTGGGDYTF. The variable domain in full, completed from reference TRBV7-6 and TRBJ1-2, reads GAGVSQSPRYKVTKRGQDVALRCDPISGHVSLYWYRQALGQGPEFLTYFNYEAQQDKSGLPNDRFSAERPEGSISTLTIQRTEQRDSAMYRCASSLGTGGGDYTFGSGTRLTVV.

This clonotype was observed a few times. The rearrangement joins TRBV20-1 to TRBJ1-5; TRBD1 matches at 7 bases. V trimming: 3 bases; J trimming: 3 bases; junction bases outside the gene matches: 8. Germline lookup yields CDR1 DFQATT and CDR2 SNEGSKA (reference sequence). The CDR3 runs to 15 residues. This CDR3 is CSASTQGWINQPQHF. In DNA, the CDR3 is TGCAGTGCTAGTACACAGGGGTGGATCAATCAGCCCCAGCATTTT.

The table lists this clonotype with a few counts. The rearrangement joins TRBV6-1 to TRBJ2-1; TRBD2 agrees at 7 bases. The germline V gene encodes CDR1 MNHNS and CDR2 SASEGT. J gave up 3 bases and V 9 bases, and 14 bases lay outside the gene matches. The CDR3 spans 16 residues. In DNA, the CDR3 is TGTGCCAGTACAAGAGGGAGGGAGCCGAGCTACAATGAGCAGTTCTTC. The encoded protein is CASTRGREPSYNEQFF.

The chain uses TRBV6-5 and TRBJ2-5; D call uncertain. Germline V gene data show CDR1 as MNHEY and CDR2 as SVGAGI. The CDR3 is made up of 15 amino acids. The ends were cut back, 0 bases at V and 7 bases at J, with 15 bases in the middle. The CDR3 bases are TGTGCCAGCAGTTACTCGAGGCTCCCCTCCCGGACCCAGTACTTC. This encodes CASSYSRLPSRTQYF.

This clonotype was detected a few times. The chain is built from TRBV10-3 and TRBJ1-2; 9 nucleotides align to TRBD1. This CDR3 has 16 amino acids. Germline-derived CDR1 and CDR2 are ENHRY and SYGVKD. The V segment lost 2 bases and the J segment 6 bases; nucleotides outside the gene matches: 10. The CDR3 bases are TGTGCCATCAGTGAGGCGGTACGACAGGGGGGAAATGGCTACACCTTC. Residues: CAISEAVRQGGNGYTF.